Below, one TCR beta chain is given with its context. What it binds is unknown. The protocol was immunoSEQ multiplex PCR, while the TCRdb copy is restricted to in-frame clones and leaves out a portion. Among approximately 20,000 clones listed, roughly 94% were seen once. This record belongs to a study of PD-1 blockade in classical Hodgkin lymphoma. General study findings and limits: Still unresolved is the cause of the repertoire differences, which may be disease activity or prior therapy.

CDR1 is KGHSH, CDR2 LQKENI, per germline. V shed 2 bases and J 5 bases; nucleotides not matched to a gene: 6. The CDR3 loop spans 16 amino acids. Time point denoted: newly diagnosed, previously untreated cHL patient sample. The receptor was derived from a human donor with classical Hodgkin lymphoma. Specimen: peripheral blood mononuclear cells (PBMCs). The rearrangement joins TRBV18 to TRBJ2-1; 10 nucleotides match TRBD2. The CDR3: CASSPLVAGGNNEQFF. The CDR3 bases are TGTGCCAGCTCACCATTGGTAGCGGGGGGAAACAATGAGCAGTTCTTC. Based on the CDR3 plus reference TRBV18 and TRBJ2-1, the full variable domain is NAGVMQNPRHLVRRRGQEARLRCSPMKGHSHVYWYRQLPEEGLKFMVYLQKENIIDESGMPKERFSAEFPKEGPSILRIQQVVRGDSAAYFCASSPLVAGGNNEQFFGPGTRLTVL.